These T cell receptor beta chains were read from a single sample in a study of blood T cells in healthy people across ages. TCRdb reprocessed the 5' RACE reads via MiXCR and lists one record per CDR3 protein. The table includes 1.5 million to 2 million distinct CDR3 sequences, roughly 28% detected once. Sample: blood. The receptors were gathered from a woman in her 30s in good health. CDR3s leave out the opening cysteine and the closing phenylalanine or tryptophan. The order of the fields is J gene, V gene, CDR3 protein.

j_gene: TRBJ2-7
v_gene: TRBV28
CDR3aa: ASSWRYYERY

j_gene: TRBJ2-1
v_gene: TRBV7-6
CDR3aa: ASSLDLRHNEQF

j_gene: TRBJ2-1
v_gene: TRBV20-1
CDR3aa: SAIVTRLADNEQF

j_gene: TRBJ2-2
v_gene: TRBV12-3/TRBV12-4
CDR3aa: ASSPGLAGVTGELF

j_gene: TRBJ2-7
v_gene: TRBV5-6
CDR3aa: ASGVGTAYEQY

j_gene: TRBJ2-7
v_gene: TRBV7-2
CDR3aa: ASSPLSVSEQY

j_gene: TRBJ2-2
v_gene: TRBV7-9
CDR3aa: ASSPGTIDDTGELF

j_gene: TRBJ1-2
v_gene: TRBV9
CDR3aa: ASSTPGAGGYGYT

j_gene: TRBJ2-1
v_gene: TRBV5-5
CDR3aa: ASSLVGTSGRTAYNEQF

j_gene: TRBJ2-7
v_gene: TRBV2
CDR3aa: ASSAGRSNEQY

j_gene: TRBJ2-4
v_gene: TRBV7-9
CDR3aa: ASRLVDGPTEQY

j_gene: TRBJ1-2
v_gene: TRBV28
CDR3aa: ASRVGVTLSGCT

j_gene: TRBJ1-5
v_gene: TRBV12-3/TRBV12-4
CDR3aa: ASSPKDGRGQPQH

j_gene: TRBJ1-1
v_gene: TRBV20-1
CDR3aa: SARADHRTEAF

j_gene: TRBJ2-3
v_gene: TRBV21-1
CDR3aa: ASSKFWGARDTQY

j_gene: TRBJ2-4
v_gene: TRBV19
CDR3aa: ASSIRTGLAKNIQY

j_gene: TRBJ2-2
v_gene: TRBV7-9
CDR3aa: ASSPSSTNRGERF

j_gene: TRBJ1-5
v_gene: TRBV27
CDR3aa: ASSPRQVDQPQH

j_gene: TRBJ2-6
v_gene: TRBV11-2
CDR3aa: ASSLGWTGGNSGANVLT

j_gene: TRBJ2-7
v_gene: TRBV20-1
CDR3aa: SATSGTSEQY

j_gene: TRBJ1-2
v_gene: TRBV7-2
CDR3aa: ASSRPGVFYGYT

j_gene: TRBJ1-2
v_gene: TRBV29-1
CDR3aa: SVGGTPNYGYT

j_gene: TRBJ2-5
v_gene: TRBV20-1
CDR3aa: SVRTPSAGVKGTQY

j_gene: TRBJ1-5
v_gene: TRBV10-2
CDR3aa: ASRVSSVENQH

j_gene: TRBJ2-5
v_gene: TRBV9
CDR3aa: ASSVGSGGKQETQY

j_gene: TRBJ1-2
v_gene: TRBV9
CDR3aa: ASSVGTETNYGYT

j_gene: TRBJ2-6
v_gene: TRBV5-1
CDR3aa: ASSLDRGKYSGANVLT

j_gene: TRBJ1-2
v_gene: TRBV29-1
CDR3aa: SVLQGDYGYT

j_gene: TRBJ2-7
v_gene: TRBV27
CDR3aa: ASSIRRTGKNEQY

j_gene: TRBJ2-3
v_gene: TRBV4-1
CDR3aa: ASSRGRGNTDTQY

j_gene: TRBJ2-1
v_gene: TRBV7-2
CDR3aa: ASSLTGLAGVRNEQF

j_gene: TRBJ2-1
v_gene: TRBV6-6
CDR3aa: ASSPTGSSNEQF

j_gene: TRBJ1-2
v_gene: TRBV6-5
CDR3aa: ASSYYRGASRGYT

j_gene: TRBJ2-1
v_gene: TRBV20-1
CDR3aa: RLAGGLNEQF

j_gene: TRBJ2-7
v_gene: TRBV7-9
CDR3aa: ASSLAMGTGEQY

j_gene: TRBJ1-2
v_gene: TRBV20-1
CDR3aa: SALTVRGGYT

j_gene: TRBJ2-3
v_gene: TRBV15
CDR3aa: ATTPSLGTPGDTQY

j_gene: TRBJ2-5
v_gene: TRBV25-1
CDR3aa: ASQSLARLQETQY

j_gene: TRBJ1-2
v_gene: TRBV7-8
CDR3aa: ASSQDRGRNYGYT

j_gene: TRBJ2-7
v_gene: TRBV12-3/TRBV12-4
CDR3aa: ASSRWDRGLYEQY

j_gene: TRBJ2-7
v_gene: TRBV6-5
CDR3aa: ASRTGASYEQY

j_gene: TRBJ1-1
v_gene: TRBV5-6
CDR3aa: ASSSSVDGNTEAF

j_gene: TRBJ1-1
v_gene: TRBV12-3/TRBV12-4
CDR3aa: ASSSFAETEAF

j_gene: TRBJ2-5
v_gene: TRBV9
CDR3aa: ASSIGTSGGETQY

j_gene: TRBJ2-7
v_gene: TRBV2
CDR3aa: ASSDQFEQY

j_gene: TRBJ1-1
v_gene: TRBV5-1
CDR3aa: ASSLGHSMNTEAF

j_gene: TRBJ2-1
v_gene: TRBV24-1
CDR3aa: ATGSGGTYNEQF

j_gene: .
v_gene: TRBV28
CDR3aa: ATSGALGAETQY

j_gene: TRBJ2-7
v_gene: TRBV7-9
CDR3aa: ASSLHRTGGNEQY

j_gene: TRBJ2-7
v_gene: TRBV7-9
CDR3aa: ASSQTVPSFYEQY

j_gene: TRBJ2-7
v_gene: TRBV28
CDR3aa: ASMGPEASYEQY

j_gene: TRBJ2-1
v_gene: TRBV12-3/TRBV12-4
CDR3aa: ASSFEASGGATYNEQF

j_gene: TRBJ1-6
v_gene: TRBV29-1
CDR3aa: SVRTGTNSPLH